This T cell receptor (beta chain) is from a study of cytomegalovirus exposure and HLA in healthy donors (dated 2017 in TCRdb). Turning to the overall study: The roughly 700 repertoires of the first cohort and the 120 validation repertoires were produced on the same platform, according to a later analysis. In addition to the first cohort of about 650 subjects, a separate validation cohort of 120 different subjects was used. The study aimed to test whether cataloging public T cell receptors could reveal signatures of past pathogen exposure. To predict cytomegalovirus infection status, the study brought together high-throughput TCR immunosequencing, statistical association of individual TCRs with disease status, and machine learning. The full study reports these points: While some public TCRs were present in many individuals, most TCR sequences turned up only very rarely across donors. In vitro tests confirmed that a few of the cytomegalovirus-associated TCR beta chains recognize cytomegalovirus antigens. A later analysis had no HLA typing for the validation cohort, so co-occurrence there was scored across all 130 or so repertoires. The classifier was reported to diagnose cytomegalovirus status with high specificity and sensitivity in both the original cohort and the validation cohort. The authors suggested that the approach could potentially be extended to other disease states and immunological phenotypes. Of the cluster scores, 94% were above 0 in a later analysis, which found that TCRs clustered in the first cohort also tended to co-occur in the approximately 130 validation repertoires. A total of some 180 TCR beta chains were listed by the study as associated with cytomegalovirus.

The library was obtained by the immunoSEQ multiplex PCR assay. The original pipeline was this. To diagnose cytomegalovirus status from the catalog of TCR beta chain sequences, a statistical classification framework was built. In its TCRdb copy, this immuneACCESS table keeps in-frame sequences only and misses some clones. Where compared with another copy, unresolved V genes explain less than half of these, and the others have no known cause. V and J calls and clone size follow that table, whereas D and trimming were derived from the DNA. The sample data list fewer than 120,000 clones, and about 92% of these were observed just once. Together, the top ten hold over 1.5% of the sample. The donors belonged to the validation cohort of 90 to 150 subjects, which was separate from the roughly 670-subject first cohort. In the germline V gene (reference sequence), CDR1 corresponds to SEHNR and CDR2 to FQNEAQ. There are 14 amino acids in the CDR3, from cysteine to phenylalanine inclusive. The kept DNA is CDR3 alone, 42 bases in frame from the first base. V lost 5 bases and J lost 3 bases; the stretch between them is 14 bases long.

This clone was recorded once. Its antigen is currently not known. There are no base qualities to consult, and no much larger clone falls within one base. Sample: PBMCs. The source is a woman aged 18-29 years in good health and CMV-seronegative. The chain is made from TRBV7-9 and TRBJ2-7; perhaps TRBD1 is the D gene, with 6 bases matching. The DNA sequence is TGTGCCAGCAGCCCGACAGGAAGCCACTACGAGCAGTACTTC. Its product reads: CASSPTGSHYEQYF.